These 6 T cell receptor beta chains share one sample of origin, sequenced in a study of blood T cell repertoires in COVID-19. Sequencing was performed with immunoSEQ multiplex PCR; in TCRdb, only in-frame clones are kept and a portion is missing. The table has about 310,000 clones, approximately 87% seen once; the top ten hold around 7.8%. Sequencing input: peripheral blood. These receptors all stem from a woman in her 50s who had recovered from COVID-19.

The rearrangement links TRBV7-2 to TRBJ1-5; 8 nucleotides match TRBD1. CDR1 is SGHTA, CDR2 FQGNSA, per germline. J gave up 2 bases and V 5 bases, and 5 bases lay outside the gene matches. This CDR3 has 15 residues. The CDR3 region is CASSNQGAGNQPQHF. The CDR3 region has the DNA TGTGCCAGCAGCAACCAGGGGGCAGGCAATCAGCCCCAGCATTTT.

This rearrangement joins TRBV7-9 to TRBJ1-1; TRBD1 matches at 8 bases. CDR1 and CDR2 (germline): SEHNR, FQNEAQ (reference sequence). CDR3 size: 14 residues. The trim removed 4 bases at V and 1 base at J, leaving 2 bases unmatched. The CDR3 nucleotides are TGTGCCAGCAGCTCTGGGACAGGGAACACTGAAGCTTTCTTT. This gives the protein CASSSGTGNTEAFF.

This sequence joins TRBV28 and TRBJ1-5, with D hard to call. The germline V gene encodes CDR1 MDHEN and CDR2 SYDVKM. V was trimmed by 10 bases and J by 4 bases, leaving 11 bases between them. The CDR3 is 12 residues long. CDR3 region: CATFEGNQPQHF. The CDR3 DNA follows: TGTGCCACCTTTGAGGGAAATCAGCCCCAGCATTTT.

This clone was observed once. CDR3 amino acids: CASSQGTGSGDTEAFF. The CDR3 DNA reads TGCGCCAGCAGCCAAGGGACAGGGAGTGGGGACACTGAAGCTTTCTTT. The rearrangement links TRBV4-3 to TRBJ1-1, with 8 bases aligning to TRBD1. Per germline, CDR1 LGHNA and CDR2 YSLEER. J was trimmed by 3 bases and V by 1 base; bases with no gene match: 7. The CDR3 extends over 16 amino acids.

The V call is TRBV5-1, the J call TRBJ2-7; TRBD2 matches 10 bases. The CDR3 spans 15 residues. The V gene's germline CDR1 is SGHRS and CDR2 YFSETQ. The V and J ends lost 4 bases and 5 bases, in that order; junction bases with no gene match: 9. CDR3 protein: CASSRLAGVAHEQYF. In DNA, the CDR3 is TGCGCCAGCAGCCGACTAGCGGGTGTGGCACACGAGCAGTACTTC.

The chain links TRBV28 to TRBJ1-1; a possible D gene is TRBD1 (5 bases). Germline CDR1 MDHEN, CDR2 SYDVKM. The CDR3 covers 13 residues. V was clipped by 6 bases and J by 4 bases, with 12 bases between them. The CDR3 here is CASSNRGGTEAFF. In DNA form, the CDR3 reads TGTGCCAGCAGCAACCGGGGGGGCACTGAAGCTTTCTTT.